A selection of T cell receptor beta chains follows, all from one sample in a study of T cells in tuberculosis. The table came from immunoSEQ multiplex PCR; TCRdb's copy has only in-frame clones and leaves some out. Of about 38,000 clones listed, less than 95% are singletons. The sequences come from PBMCs, collected at tuberculosis diagnosis. These TCRs come from an adult with tuberculosis. Each CDR3 is given with its conserved first and last residue. The D gene is left open where the match is weak. Clone size is given for some rows only: seen once, a few or many times, or a class if the clone is expanded.

>TRBV7-6|TRBJ2-2|-|-
TGTGCCAGCAGCCCCCGGGAGTCCGGGGAGCTGTTTTTT
CASSPRESGELFF
>TRBV18|TRBJ1-3|once|-
TGTGCCAGCTCACCCAACCCCGTTGACAGGATCTCTGGAAACACCATATATTTT
CASSPNPVDRISGNTIYF
>TRBV12-2|TRBJ2-7|-|-
TGTGCAAGTCGCTTAGGATTAACAGGGGAGGCCTACGAGCAGTACTTC
CASRLGLTGEAYEQYF
>TRBV5-1|TRBJ1-3|-|-
TGCGCCAGCAGCATTGACAGAGGCTCTGGAAACACCATATATTTT
CASSIDRGSGNTIYF
>TRBV15|TRBJ1-4|-|TRBD1
TGTGCCACCACCATTGGGACAGGGGGTGAAAAACTGTTTTTT
CATTIGTGGEKLFF
>TRBV5-5|TRBJ2-7|-|-
TGTGCCAGCAGTTCCCAGGGGTACGAGCAGTACTTC
CASSSQGYEQYF
>TRBV18|TRBJ1-5|once|-
TGTGCCAGCTCACCGGCCAGGGTGGATAGCAATCAGCCCCAGCATTTT
CASSPARVDSNQPQHF
>TRBV5-1|TRBJ2-7|once|TRBD1
TGCGCCAGCAGCACAGACCCGGGACAGAGCTCCTACGAGCAGTACTTC
CASSTDPGQSSYEQYF
>TRBV28|TRBJ2-7|-|-
TGTGCCAGCTCCGAGCCAGCAGGGCCTGGTTACTACGAGCAGTACTTC
CASSEPAGPGYYEQYF
>TRBV15|TRBJ1-4|-|-
TGTGCCACCAGCAGAGATGTTACGGATGAAAAACTGTTTTTT
CATSRDVTDEKLFF
>TRBV15|TRBJ1-2|once|TRBD1
TGTGCCACCAGCATTCGACAGGGTAATACTGGCTACACCTTC
CATSIRQGNTGYTF
>TRBV15|TRBJ2-4|-|-
TGTGCCACCAGCACACCCCGCCACGGGGTGGTCGATCAGTACTTC
CATSTPRHGVVDQYF
>TRBV4-1|TRBJ2-1|-|TRBD2
TGCGCCAGCAGCCAGTTAGCGGGGGGTCTTTACAATGAGCAGTTCTTC
CASSQLAGGLYNEQFF
>TRBV19|TRBJ1-5|few|-
TGTGCCAGTAGTATATACATCAATCAGCCCCAGCATTTT
CASSIYINQPQHF
>TRBV15|TRBJ2-1|-|-
TGTGCCACCAGCAGAGTATTACAGGGTGGTTCCGATGAGCAGTTCTTC
CATSRVLQGGSDEQFF
>TRBV6-1|TRBJ1-5|-|TRBD1
TGTGCCAGCTCGGACAGGGTTGAGGGTCAGCCCCAGCATTTT
CASSDRVEGQPQHF
>TRBV9|TRBJ1-1|-|-
TGTGCCAGCAGCGTAGGGCTCGATTGGGCTCGGACTGAAGCTTTCTTT
CASSVGLDWARTEAFF
>TRBV7-2|TRBJ2-3|few|TRBD2
TGTGCCAGCAGCCTAATGTTTCGGGGGGGCACAGATACGCAGTATTTT
CASSLMFRGGTDTQYF
>TRBV11-2|TRBJ1-5|-|-
TGTGCCAGCAGCCTAGGGGTTGCGGACACAGGACGGCCAAATCAGCCCCAGCATTTT
CASSLGVADTGRPNQPQHF
>TRBV12-5|TRBJ1-5|-|-
TGTGCTAGTGGTTTATCGCCGGCCAGGAATCAGCCCCAGCATTTT
CASGLSPARNQPQHF
>TRBV30|TRBJ2-1|-|-
TGTGCCTGGAGTGGATCCGGGGAGTACAATGAGCAGTTCTTC
CAWSGSGEYNEQFF
>TRBV11-2|TRBJ2-3|-|-
TGTGCCAGCAGTTTCAGGGGCGCGGGCACAGATACGCAGTATTTT
CASSFRGAGTDTQYF
>TRBV9|TRBJ1-2|-|-
TGTGCCAGCAGCGCACAGGGTCGATCGAATGGCTACACCTTC
CASSAQGRSNGYTF
>TRBV11-2|TRBJ2-5|-|-
TGTGCCAGCAGCGCACTAGCTTGGGTAGAGACCCAGTACTTC
CASSALAWVETQYF
>TRBV7-6|TRBJ1-1|-|-
TGTGCCAGCAGCTCCTTCCGCGGGAACACTGAAGCTTTCTTT
CASSSFRGNTEAFF
>TRBV5-1|TRBJ1-6|-|-
TGCGCCAGCAGCTTGCGCGGGGGCGCAAATTCACCCCTCCACTTT
CASSLRGGANSPLHF
>TRBV4-3|TRBJ1-1|-|-
TGCGCCAGCAGCCAAGGCGTAGGGGTGAATGCTTTCTTT
CASSQGVGVNAFF
>TRBV7-8|TRBJ2-5|-|TRBD1
TGTGCCAGCAGCTTAGCGACAGGGGCGATAGAGACCCAGTACTTC
CASSLATGAIETQYF
>TRBV2|TRBJ2-4|-|TRBD2
TGTGCCAGCGGGGGACTAACCGGTCGGGACATTCAGTACTTC
CASGGLTGRDIQYF
>TRBV6-5|TRBJ2-7|-|TRBD1
TGTGCCAGCAGTTACCTCCGGACAGGGCAGGCCGCCGAGCAGTACTTC
CASSYLRTGQAAEQYF
>TRBV9|TRBJ2-2|-|TRBD1
TGTGCCAGCAGTGCTATCAAACCGGGACAGGGGGCCGGGGAGCTGTTTTTT
CASSAIKPGQGAGELFF
>TRBV7-8|TRBJ2-7|-|-
TGTGCCAGCAGCCGGACGAGGGACTACGAGCAGTACTTC
CASSRTRDYEQYF
>TRBV7-2|TRBJ2-1|-|-
TGTGCCAGCAGCTTAGTGACATCCCAGGTCTACAATGAGCAGTTCTTC
CASSLVTSQVYNEQFF
>TRBV12-5|TRBJ1-5|once|-
TGTGCTAGTGGTTTGGTACAGGAGGGATGGGATAGCAATCAGCCCCAGCATTTT
CASGLVQEGWDSNQPQHF
>TRBV5-4|TRBJ1-1|-|-
TGTGCCAGCAGCACGGAACAGGGTACTGAAGCTTTCTTT
CASSTEQGTEAFF
>TRBV11-2|TRBJ2-1|-|-
TGTGCCAGCAGCTTAGGCGCACGTGAGCAGTTCTTC
CASSLGAREQFF